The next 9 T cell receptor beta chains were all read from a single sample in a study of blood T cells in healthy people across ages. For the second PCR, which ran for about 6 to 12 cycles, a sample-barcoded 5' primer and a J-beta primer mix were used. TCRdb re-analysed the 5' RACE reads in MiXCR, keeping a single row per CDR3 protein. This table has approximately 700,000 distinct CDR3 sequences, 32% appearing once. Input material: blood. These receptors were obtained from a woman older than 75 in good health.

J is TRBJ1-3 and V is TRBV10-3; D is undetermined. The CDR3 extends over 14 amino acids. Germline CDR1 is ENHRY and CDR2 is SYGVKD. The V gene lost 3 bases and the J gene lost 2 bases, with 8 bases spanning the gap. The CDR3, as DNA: TGTGCCATCAGTGACGAAACGGCTGGAAACACCATATATTTT. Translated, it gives CAISDETAGNTIYF.

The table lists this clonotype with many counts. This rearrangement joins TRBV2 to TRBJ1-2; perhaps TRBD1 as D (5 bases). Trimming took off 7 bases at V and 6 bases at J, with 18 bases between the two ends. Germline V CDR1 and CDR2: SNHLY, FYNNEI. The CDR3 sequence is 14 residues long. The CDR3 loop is CASNRDRKLHGYTF. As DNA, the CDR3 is TGTGCCAGCAACCGGGACCGAAAGCTTCATGGCTACACCTTC. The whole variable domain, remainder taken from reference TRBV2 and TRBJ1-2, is EPEVTQTPSHQVTQMGQEVILRCVPISNHLYFYWYRQILGQKVEFLVSFYNNEISEKSEIFDDQFSVERPDGSNFTLKIRSTKLEDSAMYFCASNRDRKLHGYTFGSGTRLTVV.

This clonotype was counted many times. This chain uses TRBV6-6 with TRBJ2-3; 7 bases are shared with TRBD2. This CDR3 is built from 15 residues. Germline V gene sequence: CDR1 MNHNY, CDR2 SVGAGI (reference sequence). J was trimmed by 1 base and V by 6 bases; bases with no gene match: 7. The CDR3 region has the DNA TGTGCCAGCAGCCGACTAGCTCGGGGCACAGATACGCAGTATTTT. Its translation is CASSRLARGTDTQYF.

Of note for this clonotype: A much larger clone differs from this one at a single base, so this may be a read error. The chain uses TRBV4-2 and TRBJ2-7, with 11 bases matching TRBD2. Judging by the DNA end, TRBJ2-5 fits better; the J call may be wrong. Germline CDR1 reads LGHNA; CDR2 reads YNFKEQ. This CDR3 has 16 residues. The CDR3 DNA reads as TGTGCCAGCAGCCAAGAGGCGACTAGCGGGGCAAAGACCCAGTACTTC. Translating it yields CASSQEATSGAKTQYF.

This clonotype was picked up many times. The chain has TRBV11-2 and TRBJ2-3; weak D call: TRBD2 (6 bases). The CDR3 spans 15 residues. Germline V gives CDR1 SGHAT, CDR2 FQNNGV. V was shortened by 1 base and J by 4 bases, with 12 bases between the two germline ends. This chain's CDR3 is CASSLATSPPDTQYF. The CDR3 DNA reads TGTGCCAGCAGCTTAGCTACTAGCCCCCCAGATACGCAGTATTTT.

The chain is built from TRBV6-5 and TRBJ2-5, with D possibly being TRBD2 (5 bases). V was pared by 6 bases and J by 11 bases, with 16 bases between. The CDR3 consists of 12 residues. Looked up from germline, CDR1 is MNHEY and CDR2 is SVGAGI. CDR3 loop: CASRTKRGEQYF. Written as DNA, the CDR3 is TGTGCCAGCAGGACGAAACGGGGTGAGCAGTACTTC.

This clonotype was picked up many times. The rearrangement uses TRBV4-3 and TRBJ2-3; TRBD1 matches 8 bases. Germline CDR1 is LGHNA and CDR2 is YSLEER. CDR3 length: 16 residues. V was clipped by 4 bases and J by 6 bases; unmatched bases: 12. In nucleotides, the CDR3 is TGCGCCAGCAGCCGACAAACAGGGGGTCGGTTGGATACGCAGTATTTT. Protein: CASSRQTGGRLDTQYF.

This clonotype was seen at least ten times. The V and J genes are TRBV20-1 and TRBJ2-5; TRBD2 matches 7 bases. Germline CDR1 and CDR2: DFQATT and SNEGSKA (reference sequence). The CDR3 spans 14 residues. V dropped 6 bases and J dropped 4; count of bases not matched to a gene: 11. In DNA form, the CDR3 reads TGCAGTGCCCCGCAGCCGGGGGGAGGAGAGACCCAGTACTTC. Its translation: CSAPQPGGGETQYF.

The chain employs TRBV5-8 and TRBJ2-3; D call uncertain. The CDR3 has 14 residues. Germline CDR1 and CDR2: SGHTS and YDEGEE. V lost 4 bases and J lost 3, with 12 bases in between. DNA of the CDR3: TGTGCCAGCAGCCCCCGGATACGAACAGATACGCAGTATTTT. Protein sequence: CASSPRIRTDTQYF.